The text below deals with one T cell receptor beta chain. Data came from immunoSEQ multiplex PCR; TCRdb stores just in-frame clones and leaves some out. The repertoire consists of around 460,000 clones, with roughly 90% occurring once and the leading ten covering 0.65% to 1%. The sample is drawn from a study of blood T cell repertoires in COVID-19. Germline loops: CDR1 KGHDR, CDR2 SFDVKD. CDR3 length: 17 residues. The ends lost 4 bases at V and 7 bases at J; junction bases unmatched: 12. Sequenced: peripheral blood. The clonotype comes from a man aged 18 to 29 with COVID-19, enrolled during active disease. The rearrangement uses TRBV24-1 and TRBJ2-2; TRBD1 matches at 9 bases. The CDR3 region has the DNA TGTGCCACCAGTGACCGGGACAGGGCGCGGAACGACGGGGAGCTGTTTTTT. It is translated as CATSDRDRARNDGELFF.